Listed below are T cell receptor beta chains from one sample, sequenced in a study of cytomegalovirus exposure and HLA in healthy donors. TCRdb's copy holds only in-frame clones and misses some; the assay was immunoSEQ multiplex PCR. This sample has about 220,000 clones, with 85% to 90% found just once. Sequenced input: PBMCs. Receptors originate from a woman aged 18-30 years in good health and CMV-seronegative. Each CDR3 is given with its conserved first and last residue. The D gene is left open where the match is weak. Not every row has a clone size; where given, it reads once, few, many or a size class.

CDR3 DNA | CDR3 protein | D gene | V gene | clone size | CDR3 length | J gene
TGTGCCAGCAGCACCGGACAGATCGGAAATGGCTACACCTTC | CASSTGQIGNGYTF | - | TRBV7-9 | - | 14 | TRBJ1-2
TGTGCCAGCAGCCTCGTAGCCAGGGGTTCCCAAGAGACCCAGTACTTC | CASSLVARGSQETQYF | - | TRBV7-2 | - | 16 | TRBJ2-5
TGCGCCAGCAGTGAGATAGCGGGAAACCAAGAGACCCAGTACTTC | CASSEIAGNQETQYF | TRBD2 | TRBV10-1 | - | 15 | TRBJ2-5
TGTGCCAGCAGCGGCGGGATCGGGACAGATACGCAGTATTTT | CASSGGIGTDTQYF | - | TRBV7-3 | once | 14 | TRBJ2-3
TGTGCCAGCACCCCGCTCCCGGGACAGGGGACTACCGAGCAGTACTTC | CASTPLPGQGTTEQYF | TRBD1 | TRBV7-9 | - | 16 | TRBJ2-7
TGTGCCAGCAGTGCGGACAGGGGATACGAGCAGTACTTC | CASSADRGYEQYF | TRBD1 | TRBV5-4 | - | 13 | TRBJ2-7
TGTGCCAGCAGTTACTTACAGGGAGGGGTCACTGAAGCTTTCTTT | CASSYLQGGVTEAFF | - | TRBV6-5 | few | 15 | TRBJ1-1
TGTGCCAGCAGCGTAGGGACAGGGGGTGAAAAACTGTTTTTT | CASSVGTGGEKLFF | TRBD1 | TRBV9 | few | 14 | TRBJ1-4
TGTGCCAGCAGTTACAGGAGCATATTCACCGGGGAGCTGTTTTTT | CASSYRSIFTGELFF | - | TRBV28 | - | 15 | TRBJ2-2
TGTGCCAGCAGCGGGGGACAGCGCTACACCTTC | CASSGGQRYTF | TRBD1 | TRBV9 | - | 11 | TRBJ1-2
TGCGCCAGCAGCTTGGACAGGGTAACGATATACACAGATACGCAGTATTTT | CASSLDRVTIYTDTQYF | - | TRBV5-1 | - | 17 | TRBJ2-3
TGTGCCAGCAGTAAAGGACAGGTGACCTACGAGCAGTACTTC | CASSKGQVTYEQYF | TRBD1 | TRBV6-6 | few | 14 | TRBJ2-7
TGCGCCAGCAGCCAAACAGGGGGCGCCTACTATGGCTACACCTTC | CASSQTGGAYYGYTF | TRBD1 | TRBV5-1 | - | 15 | TRBJ1-2
TGTGCCTGGAGCCCATGGGGGGGACCTCAGTTAGGGGTCACCATATATTTT | CAWSPWGGPQLGVTIYF | - | TRBV30 | - | 17 | TRBJ1-3
TGCGCCAGCAGCTTGACAACGATAAACAATGAGCAGTTCTTC | CASSLTTINNEQFF | - | TRBV5-1 | - | 14 | TRBJ2-1
TGTGCCTGGAGTGAGGGGGTGCAGTTCTTC | CAWSEGVQFF | - | TRBV30 | - | 10 | TRBJ2-1